Each of the 22 T cell receptor beta chains below was sequenced from the same sample in a study of blood T cell repertoires in COVID-19. Only in-frame clones appear in the TCRdb table, and some are missing; sequencing was by immunoSEQ multiplex PCR. Among just over 300,000 clones listed, just under 90% were seen once. The source material was peripheral blood. These receptors came from a woman in her 30s with COVID-19, enrolled during active disease.

The chain is built from TRBV5-4 and TRBJ2-7; D is perhaps TRBD1 (7 bases). Trimming cost V 0 bases and J 2 bases, with 15 bases left between them. This CDR3 is built from 16 residues. Germline V CDR1 and CDR2: SGHNT, YYREEE (reference sequence). Written as DNA, the CDR3 is TGTGCCAGCAGCTTGGGCCGGGAGAGGGGGCCCTACGAGCAGTACTTC. Its translation is CASSLGRERGPYEQYF.

This chain uses TRBV11-2 with TRBJ1-2; D perhaps matches TRBD1 (5 bases). The V end lost 2 bases, the J end lost 7 bases, and 5 bases lay between the germline ends. This CDR3 is built from 11 residues. Germline V gene data show CDR1 as SGHAT and CDR2 as FQNNGV. CDR3 in DNA: TGTGCCAGCAGCTTAAGGGGTGGCTACACCTTC. Its protein is CASSLRGGYTF. The full variable domain, in which reference TRBV11-2 and TRBJ1-2 provide the parts outside the CDR3, is EAGVAQSPRYKIIEKRQSVAFWCNPISGHATLYWYQQILGQGPKLLIQFQNNGVVDDSQLPKDRFSAERLKGVDSTLKIQPAKLEDSAVYLCASSLRGGYTFGSGTRLTVV.

CDR3 protein: CATSDAGTGNTGELFF. Written as DNA, the CDR3 is TGTGCCACCAGTGATGCCGGGACAGGGAACACCGGGGAGCTGTTTTTT. The V gene is TRBV24-1, the J gene TRBJ2-2; 8 bases align to TRBD1. Germline CDR1 and CDR2: KGHDR and SFDVKD. CDR3 length: 16 residues. V gave up 3 bases and J gave up 1 base; unmatched junction bases: 3.

Points on this clone: Mismatch with germline at one junction end may stem from a read error. The chain uses TRBV5-5 and TRBJ2-7; 9 positions agree with TRBD1. The length of the CDR3 is 16 residues. Per germline, CDR1 SGHKS and CDR2 YYEKEE (reference sequence). CDR3 in DNA: TGTGCCAGCAGCCTGTCCGGGGGACAGGGCTCCTACAAGCAGTACTTC. Its protein product is CASSLSGGQGSYKQYF.

The genes are TRBV18 and TRBJ1-4; D remains unclear. Trimming left V 2 bases short and J 4 bases short, with 5 bases between. CDR3 length: 13 amino acids. Germline V CDR1 and CDR2: KGHSH, LQKENI. The CDR3, as DNA: TGTGCCAGCTCACCAGTGAGTAATGAAAAACTGTTTTTT. Protein: CASSPVSNEKLFF. Full variable domain (rest looked up from reference TRBV18 and TRBJ1-4): NAGVMQNPRHLVRRRGQEARLRCSPMKGHSHVYWYRQLPEEGLKFMVYLQKENIIDESGMPKERFSAEFPKEGPSILRIQQVVRGDSAAYFCASSPVSNEKLFFGSGTQLSVL.

This clone was seen just once. The chain employs TRBV15 and TRBJ2-7; 7 bases match TRBD2. CDR1 LNHNV and CDR2 YYDKDF come from the germline V gene (reference sequence). The CDR3 runs 15 residues. The V and J ends lost 1 base and 3 bases, in that order; junction bases with no gene match: 6. The CDR3 here is CATSRVASGVYEQYF. CDR3 DNA sequence: TGTGCCACCAGCAGAGTGGCTAGCGGAGTCTACGAGCAGTACTTC.

The chain employs TRBV2 and TRBJ1-2, with TRBD1 matching over 9 bases. The CDR3 runs 15 residues. With 3 bases clipped from V and 5 bases from J, the junction kept 7 bases outside the gene matches. Germline V gene lookup returns CDR1 SNHLY and CDR2 FYNNEI. CDR3 amino acids: CASSDGTGQRYGYTF. In DNA form, the CDR3 reads TGTGCCAGCAGTGACGGGACAGGGCAACGATATGGCTACACCTTC.

In its sample, this clone was seen once. The chain links TRBV4-2 to TRBJ1-3, with 7 bases matching TRBD1. The ends lost 0 bases at V and 3 bases at J; junction bases unmatched: 11. Germline assignment: CDR1 LGHNA and CDR2 YNFKEQ. The CDR3 is made up of 18 amino acids. The CDR3 DNA reads as TGTGCCAGCAGCCAAGATATGACAGGGTATAGTAGTGGAAACACCATATATTTT. Its protein is CASSQDMTGYSSGNTIYF.

The V and J genes are TRBV6-2 or TRBV6-3 and TRBJ1-2; 7 nucleotides align to TRBD1. Germline loops: CDR1 MNHEY, CDR2 SVGEGT. Trimming cost V 5 bases and J 8 bases; bases outside gene matches: 14. This CDR3 has 15 amino acids. CDR3 residues: CASSVLTGDLRGYTF. As DNA, the CDR3 is TGTGCCAGCAGTGTCCTAACAGGGGACCTGAGGGGCTACACCTTC.

V gene TRBV4-1 combines with J gene TRBJ2-1, with TRBD2 identical over 11 bases. The V and J ends lost 2 bases and 4 bases, in that order; junction bases with no gene match: 1. The CDR3 covers 15 residues. The V gene's germline CDR1 is MGHRA and CDR2 YSYEKL. CDR3 in DNA: TGCGCCAGCAGCCAAACTAGCGGGGGATACAATGAGCAGTTCTTC. Translating gives CASSQTSGGYNEQFF.

The rearrangement joins TRBV28 to TRBJ1-2; possibly TRBD1 for D (5 bases). V lost 6 bases to trimming and J lost 0 bases, with 11 bases between them. Germline loops: CDR1 MDHEN, CDR2 SYDVKM. The CDR3 spans 14 residues. This CDR3 reads CASRAQGTNYGYTF. CDR3 coding DNA: TGTGCCAGCAGGGCGCAGGGAACTAACTATGGCTACACCTTC.

The rearrangement uses TRBV5-1 and TRBJ1-1, with 10 bases identical to TRBD1. CDR1 and CDR2 (germline): SGHRS, YFSETQ. The CDR3 length is 15 residues. The trim removed 6 bases at V and 4 bases at J, leaving 9 bases unmatched. The CDR3 loop is CASMGTGVGSTEAFF. The CDR3 DNA is TGCGCCAGCATGGGGACAGGGGTGGGGAGCACTGAAGCTTTCTTT.

The V gene is TRBV7-9, the J gene TRBJ2-7, with 14 bases fitting TRBD2. The junction had 9 bases not matched to a gene; V was cut back by 5 bases and J by 0 bases. Germline V gives CDR1 SEHNR, CDR2 FQNEAQ (reference sequence). The CDR3 is 18 residues long. CDR3 sequence: CASSMRTSGGPASYEQYV. The CDR3 DNA reads TGTGCCAGCAGCATGCGGACTAGCGGGGGGCCGGCCTCCTACGAGCAGTACGTC.

The rearrangement joins TRBV13 to TRBJ2-7; tentative D call: TRBD2 (6 bases). V dropped 1 base and J dropped 6 bases, with 13 bases sitting between them. CDR1 is PRHDT, CDR2 FYEKMQ, per germline (reference sequence). The CDR3 covers 14 residues. The CDR3, as DNA: TGTGCCAGCAGCTTAGAGGGAGGTCAGCGCGAGCAGTACGTC. This sequence encodes CASSLEGGQREQYV.

J is TRBJ1-5 and V is TRBV6-5, with D perhaps TRBD1 (6 bases). The CDR3 loop spans 14 amino acids. V was trimmed by 7 bases and J by 2 bases, leaving 12 bases between them. The germline CDR1 and CDR2 sequences are MNHEY and SVGAGI. Written as DNA, the CDR3 is TGTGCCAGCAACCCGGACAGAGGCAATCAGCCCCAGCATTTT. Residues: CASNPDRGNQPQHF.

J is TRBJ2-6 and V is TRBV5-1; TRBD1 is a possible D gene (5 bases). The CDR3 length is 15 residues. The germline CDR1 and CDR2 sequences are SGHRS and YFSETQ. V dropped 7 bases and J dropped 0 bases, with 11 bases sitting between them. The DNA of the CDR3 is TGCGCCAGCCGTAAACAGGTCTCTGGGGCCAACGTCCTGACTTTC. Its translation: CASRKQVSGANVLTF.

This chain uses TRBV7-9 with TRBJ1-2, with D hard to call. The germline gives CDR1 SEHNR, CDR2 FQNEAQ (reference sequence). The CDR3 runs 11 residues. Deletions cut 2 bases from V and 7 bases from J, with 5 bases between. The CDR3 sequence: CASSLTGGYTF. In DNA, the CDR3 is TGTGCCAGCAGCTTAACGGGTGGCTACACCTTC.

V and J are TRBV18 and TRBJ2-1, with D perhaps matching TRBD2 (5 bases). V lost 5 bases, J lost 0 bases, and 11 bases lay in between. Germline V gene lookup returns CDR1 KGHSH and CDR2 LQKENI. This CDR3 comprises 15 residues. CDR3 coding DNA: TGTGCCAGCTCAAGCTTAGGGAGCTCCTACAATGAGCAGTTCTTC. Its protein is CASSSLGSSYNEQFF.

The gene calls are TRBV6-5 and TRBJ2-1; 7 positions agree with TRBD2. In germline, CDR1 is MNHEY, CDR2 SVGAGI. The V and J ends lost 8 bases and 0 bases, in that order; junction bases with no gene match: 4. The CDR3 length is 14 residues. The CDR3 loop reads CASAGGSSYNEQFF. The CDR3 region has the DNA TGTGCCAGCGCCGGGGGGAGCTCCTACAATGAGCAGTTCTTC.

The chain combines TRBV6-5 with TRBJ2-7; possible D gene TRBD1, 5 bases. In germline, CDR1 is MNHEY, CDR2 SVGAGI. V lost 8 bases to trimming and J lost 0 bases, with 11 bases between them. CDR3 length: 13 residues. The CDR3 loop reads CASSRGLSYEQYF. The CDR3 nucleotides read TGTGCCAGCTCAAGGGGCCTCTCCTACGAGCAGTACTTC.

In DNA, the CDR3 is TGTGCCAGCAGTTCGGACAGGGCTAATTCTGAAGCTTTCTTT. Translated, it gives CASSSDRANSEAFF. This sequence joins TRBV28 and TRBJ1-1; 8 nucleotides line up with TRBD1. The CDR3 is 14 amino acids. Per the germline V gene, CDR1 is MDHEN and CDR2 is SYDVKM. The junction had 7 bases not matched to a gene; V was cut back by 4 bases and J by 6 bases.

V gene TRBV6-1 combines with J gene TRBJ2-3, with 10 bases matching TRBD2. The germline CDR1 and CDR2 sequences are MNHNS and SASEGT. Trimming took 3 bases from V and 2 from J; bases not matched to a gene: 8. The CDR3 loop spans 17 amino acids. CDR3 sequence: CASSEKGTSDNTDTQYF. In nucleotides, the CDR3 is TGTGCCAGCAGTGAGAAAGGGACTAGCGACAACACAGATACGCAGTATTTT.